The entry below gives a single TCR beta chain sequence along with its context. Its antigen is still unknown. This entry comes from a study of T cell responses to AZD1222 COVID-19 vaccine. Study information: Pooling of second doses given at about 4 or about 12 weeks was done. Findings and caveats of the study: Donors skewed white British and female; clonal diversity was possibly underestimated. Among AZD1222 vaccinees, only six were seropositive at baseline. Spike-wide vaccine-associated CD4 TCRs dominated at 160-218 and 743-854.

The CDR3 is 14 amino acids. The V gene's germline CDR1 is SNHLY and CDR2 FYNNEI. The V end lost 1 base, the J end lost 3 bases, and 10 bases lay between the germline ends. Generated by immunoSEQ multiplex PCR, the TCRdb table keeps only in-frame clones and is missing some. The repertoire includes over 150,000 clones, less than 95% of them detected once, and approximately 1.5% sits in the top ten. The sequence was collected from an adult in good health. The rearrangement joins TRBV2 to TRBJ2-7, with D possibly being TRBD1 (6 bases). Sequenced here: peripheral blood, sampled on day 0 of AZD1222 vaccination. CDR3 DNA: TGTGCCAGCAGTGAAGTAGGCAGGGGCTACGAGCAGTACTTC. Its translation is CASSEVGRGYEQYF.